This TCR beta chain was sequenced in a study of blood T cell repertoires in COVID-19. About the study: Specimens from acute and convalescent COVID-19 originated in the United States, Italy and Spain. Sample material is recorded as cDNA or gDNA derived from T cells, B-cell-depleted T cells, or PBMCs.

In the source study's methods: Reference gene primers were amplified, and this amplification served to estimate nucleated cell counts. Data came from immunoSEQ multiplex PCR; TCRdb stores just in-frame clones and leaves some out. V and J calls and clone size are copied from that table; D and trimming were computed from the DNA. The repertoire holds around 380,000 clones, with roughly 86% as singletons. The germline gives CDR1 KGHSH, CDR2 LQKENI. V lost 3 bases to trimming and J lost 7 bases; unmatched junction nucleotides: 7. The CDR3 spans 16 residues. The receptor's source is a human donor with acute or convalescent COVID-19. The donor label of this sample is uncertain. The chain links TRBV18 to TRBJ1-6, with 9 nucleotides matching TRBD1. Sequencing was done on a sample of peripheral blood. The DNA for the CDR3 is TGTGCCAGCTCACCGATTGGGACAGGGAACAATTCACCCCTCCACTTT. It codes for CASSPIGTGNNSPLHF.